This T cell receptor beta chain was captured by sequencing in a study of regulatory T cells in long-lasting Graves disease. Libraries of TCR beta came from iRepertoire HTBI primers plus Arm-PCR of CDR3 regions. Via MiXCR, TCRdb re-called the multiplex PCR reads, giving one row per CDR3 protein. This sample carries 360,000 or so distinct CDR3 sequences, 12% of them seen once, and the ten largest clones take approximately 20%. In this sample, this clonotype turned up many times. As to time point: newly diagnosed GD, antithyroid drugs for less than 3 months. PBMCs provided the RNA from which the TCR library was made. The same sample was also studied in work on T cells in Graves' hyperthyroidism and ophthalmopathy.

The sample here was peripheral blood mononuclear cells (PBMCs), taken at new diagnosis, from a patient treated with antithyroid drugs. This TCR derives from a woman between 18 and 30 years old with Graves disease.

The CDR3 DNA sequence: TGTGCCAGCAGTTACTCGACAGATGTCTATGGCTACACCTTC. This encodes CASSYSTDVYGYTF. This chain uses TRBV6-2 or TRBV6-3 with TRBJ1-2; tentative D call: TRBD1 (5 bases). Germline V CDR1 and CDR2: MNHEY, SVGEGT. Trimming removed 0 bases at V and 4 bases at J, with 9 bases between. The CDR3 has 14 amino acids.